Shown below are 18 T cell receptor beta chains from a single sample sequenced in a study of shared clonotypes between healthy human individuals. The method was immunoSEQ multiplex PCR; TCRdb's version includes in-frame clones alone and lacks a portion of them. The table shows millions of clones, with approximately 95% occurring only once. The sequencing sample was made of naive CD4+ T cells sorted from blood. Sample subset: CD45RA+ positively selected. The receptors were gathered from a man between 18 and 29 years old in good health.

This chain connects TRBV30 to TRBJ1-2; possible D gene TRBD1, 6 bases. The germline V and J ends were trimmed by 0 bases and 6 bases, with 11 bases remaining between them. The CDR3 is 13 amino acids. Germline loops: CDR1 GTSNPN, CDR2 SVGIG (reference sequence). The CDR3 DNA is TGTGCCTGGAGTGTACCCAGGGGCCATGGCTACACCTTC. Its protein product is CAWSVPRGHGYTF.

The chain's CDR3 is CASSVAIAGGQETQYF. The CDR3, as DNA: TGTGCCAGCAGCGTAGCAATAGCGGGGGGCCAAGAGACCCAGTACTTC. This chain uses TRBV9 with TRBJ2-5; TRBD2 matches at 10 bases. CDR3 length: 16 residues. The germline CDR1 and CDR2 sequences are SGDLS and YYNGEE. Trimming cost V 0 bases and J 1 base; bases outside gene matches: 3.

V and J are TRBV10-3 and TRBJ1-1; 7 positions match TRBD1. The CDR3 spans 16 residues. Trimming removed 6 bases from V and 0 bases from J; junction bases left unmatched: 10. Germline CDR1 reads ENHRY; CDR2 reads SYGVKD. The CDR3 loop reads CAISPFQGGMNTEAFF. The CDR3 DNA reads TGTGCCATCAGCCCCTTTCAGGGGGGGATGAACACTGAAGCTTTCTTT.

The genes are TRBV5-1 and TRBJ1-2; the D is unclear. Germline V gene lookup returns CDR1 SGHRS and CDR2 YFSETQ. The CDR3 sequence is 14 residues long. Trimming removed 0 bases at V and 4 bases at J, with 10 bases between. CDR3 sequence reads: CASSLGPLSYGYTF. Written as DNA, the CDR3 is TGCGCCAGCAGCTTGGGGCCCCTAAGCTATGGCTACACCTTC.

CDR3 residues: CASSFRSGDYNEQFF. CDR3 nucleotide sequence: TGTGCCAGCAGCTTTCGTAGCGGGGACTACAATGAGCAGTTCTTC. The gene calls are TRBV11-3 and TRBJ2-1; 8 bases align to TRBD2. Germline trimming cut 3 bases from V and 3 bases from J; bases unmatched to any gene: 4. The CDR3 covers 15 residues. Germline values: CDR1 SGHNT, CDR2 YENEEA.

The CDR3 nucleotides read TGTGCCAGCAGTTTAGTAGGGGCGGCCTACGAGCAGTACTTC. This sequence encodes CASSLVGAAYEQYF. The chain couples TRBV28 to TRBJ2-7; maybe TRBD1 (5 bases). The CDR3 is 14 amino acids. V lost 2 bases and J lost 2, with 10 bases in between. CDR1 and CDR2 from the germline V gene are MDHEN and SYDVKM. Drawing the rest from reference TRBV28 and TRBJ2-7, the complete variable domain is DVKVTQSSRYLVKRTGEKVFLECVQDMDHENMFWYRQDPGLGLRLIYFSYDVKMKEKGDIPEGYSVSREKKERFSLILESASTNQTSMYLCASSLVGAAYEQYFGPGTRLTVT.

The J gene is TRBJ2-2, the V gene TRBV6-6; D remains ambiguous. CDR3 size: 11 residues. V lost 2 bases to trimming and J lost 8 bases, with 3 bases between them. Germline-derived CDR1 and CDR2 are MNHNY and SVGAGI (reference sequence). CDR3 in DNA: TGTGCCAGCAGTTACCGTGGGGAGCTGTTTTTT. This translates into CASSYRGELFF.

This chain links TRBV7-2 with TRBJ2-1; D might be TRBD2 (5 bases). The CDR3 runs 16 residues. The germline gives CDR1 SGHTA, CDR2 FQGNSA. Trimming removed 5 bases from V and 2 bases from J, with 16 bases in between. CDR3 in amino acids: CASSTDYSPTYNEQFF. In nucleotides, the CDR3 is TGTGCCAGCAGCACAGACTACTCCCCCACCTACAATGAGCAGTTCTTC.

The rearrangement joins TRBV6-5 to TRBJ2-7; 10 nucleotides match TRBD2. The trim removed 0 bases at V and 4 bases at J, leaving 6 bases unmatched. This CDR3 contains 16 residues. Germline CDR1 and CDR2: MNHEY and SVGAGI. The CDR3 is CASSYSILAGNYEQYF. CDR3 sequence (DNA): TGTGCCAGCAGTTACTCGATACTAGCGGGAAATTACGAGCAGTACTTC.

The chain carries TRBV29-1 and TRBJ2-3, with 8 bases fitting TRBD2. The germline gives CDR1 SQVTM, CDR2 ANQGSEA. The V and J ends lost 7 bases and 0 bases, in that order; junction bases with no gene match: 9. The CDR3 sequence is 15 residues long. The CDR3 nucleotides are TGCAGCGCCCGGGGGGGCACAACTAGCACAGATACGCAGTATTTT. It specifies CSARGGTTSTDTQYF.

The chain employs TRBV6-5 and TRBJ1-2; TRBD1 aligns across 10 bases. Looked up from germline, CDR1 is MNHEY and CDR2 is SVGAGI. The junction had 4 bases not matched to a gene; V was cut back by 2 bases and J by 7 bases. CDR3 length equals 14 residues. The CDR3 is CASSYRRDRGGYTF. Here the CDR3 DNA reads TGTGCCAGCAGTTACCGCCGGGACAGGGGTGGCTACACCTTC.

This chain uses TRBV6-5 with TRBJ2-7, with TRBD2 matching over 14 bases. The CDR3 is 13 amino acids. The germline V gene has CDR1 MNHEY and CDR2 SVGAGI. With V trimmed by 8 bases and J by 6 bases, 3 bases remained unmatched. The chain's CDR3 is CASRLAGGTEQYF. The DNA for the CDR3 is TGTGCCAGCCGACTAGCGGGAGGGACCGAGCAGTACTTC.

This sequence joins TRBV5-4 and TRBJ2-1; 11 bases are a match to TRBD2. The CDR3 loop spans 17 amino acids. Germline assignment: CDR1 SGHNT and CDR2 YYREEE (reference sequence). The V gene end was trimmed by 3 bases and the J gene end by 9 bases; junction bases not matched to a gene: 14. CDR3 nucleotides: TGTGCCAGCAGCTCGGCTTGGATAGCGGGAGGGCCAGGTGAGCAGTTCTTC. Protein product: CASSSAWIAGGPGEQFF.

The V and J genes are TRBV6-1 and TRBJ2-5, with a tentative D call TRBD1 (5 bases). Germline V lookup: CDR1 MNHNS, CDR2 SASEGT. CDR3 size: 11 residues. Trimming took 8 bases from V and 4 from J, leaving 8 bases between them. Here the CDR3 reads CASQGRETQYF. The CDR3 coding sequence is TGTGCCAGCCAGGGTAGAGAGACCCAGTACTTC.

Comments on this clone: At the DNA level, this CDR3 is encoded by other sequences in the same sample as well. This rearrangement joins TRBV6-5 to TRBJ2-1, with TRBD2 matching 11 bases. This CDR3 is 15 amino acids long. CDR1 and CDR2 from the germline V gene are MNHEY and SVGAGI. The trim removed 6 bases at V and 4 bases at J, leaving 5 bases unmatched. The CDR3 sequence: CASSRGLAGYNEQFF. DNA for the CDR3: TGTGCCAGCAGCCGAGGACTAGCGGGTTACAATGAGCAGTTCTTC.

The chain links TRBV10-3 to TRBJ1-1; D unresolved. Trimming left V 2 bases short and J 7 bases short, with 8 bases between. CDR3 length equals 12 residues. Germline loops: CDR1 ENHRY, CDR2 SYGVKD. The CDR3 nucleotides read TGTGCCATCAGTGAGGGTATTGGTGAAGCTTTCTTT. Amino acids: CAISEGIGEAFF.

This chain joins TRBV5-1 and TRBJ2-3; D not certain. The CDR3 has 17 amino acids. V lost 4 bases to trimming and J lost 2 bases, with 20 bases between them. The germline V gene encodes CDR1 SGHRS and CDR2 YFSETQ. The CDR3 bases are TGCGCCAGCAGCCCCGGCGGCAGCCTGAGTCCCACAGATACGCAGTATTTT. This gives the protein CASSPGGSLSPTDTQYF.

V and J are TRBV5-4 and TRBJ1-1, with 12 bases fitting TRBD1. Germline loops: CDR1 SGHNT, CDR2 YYREEE (reference sequence). The CDR3 length is 16 residues. With 4 bases clipped from V and 1 base from J, the junction kept 5 bases outside the gene matches. The CDR3 nucleotides read TGTGCCAGCAGCCCCGGGACAGGGGGCCCGAACACTGAAGCTTTCTTT. As protein: CASSPGTGGPNTEAFF.